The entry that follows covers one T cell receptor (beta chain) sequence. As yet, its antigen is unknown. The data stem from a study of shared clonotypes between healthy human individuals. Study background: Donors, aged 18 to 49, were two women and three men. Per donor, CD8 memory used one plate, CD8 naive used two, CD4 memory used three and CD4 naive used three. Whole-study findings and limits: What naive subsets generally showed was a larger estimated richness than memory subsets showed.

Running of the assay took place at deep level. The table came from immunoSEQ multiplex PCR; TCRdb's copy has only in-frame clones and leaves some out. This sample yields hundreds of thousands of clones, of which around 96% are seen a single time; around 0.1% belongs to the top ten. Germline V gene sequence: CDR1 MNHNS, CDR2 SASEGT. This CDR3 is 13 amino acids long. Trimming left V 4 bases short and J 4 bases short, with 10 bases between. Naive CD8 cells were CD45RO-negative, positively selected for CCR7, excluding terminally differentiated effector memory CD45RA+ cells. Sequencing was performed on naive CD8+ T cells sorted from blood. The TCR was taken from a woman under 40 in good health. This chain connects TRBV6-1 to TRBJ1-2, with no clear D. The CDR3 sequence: CASSANGGYGYTF. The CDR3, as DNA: TGTGCCAGCAGTGCGAATGGAGGCTATGGCTACACCTTC.